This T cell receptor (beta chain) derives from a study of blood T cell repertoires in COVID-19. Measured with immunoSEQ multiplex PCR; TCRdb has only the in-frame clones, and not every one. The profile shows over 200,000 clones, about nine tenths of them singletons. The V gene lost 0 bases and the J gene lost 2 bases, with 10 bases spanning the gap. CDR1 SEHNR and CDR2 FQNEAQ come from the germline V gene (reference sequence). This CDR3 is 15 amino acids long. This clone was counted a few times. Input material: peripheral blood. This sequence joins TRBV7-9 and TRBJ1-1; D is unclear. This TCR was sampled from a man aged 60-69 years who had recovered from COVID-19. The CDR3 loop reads CASSLAGRSNTEAFF. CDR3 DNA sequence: TGTGCCAGCAGCTTAGCAGGGAGATCTAACACTGAAGCTTTCTTT.